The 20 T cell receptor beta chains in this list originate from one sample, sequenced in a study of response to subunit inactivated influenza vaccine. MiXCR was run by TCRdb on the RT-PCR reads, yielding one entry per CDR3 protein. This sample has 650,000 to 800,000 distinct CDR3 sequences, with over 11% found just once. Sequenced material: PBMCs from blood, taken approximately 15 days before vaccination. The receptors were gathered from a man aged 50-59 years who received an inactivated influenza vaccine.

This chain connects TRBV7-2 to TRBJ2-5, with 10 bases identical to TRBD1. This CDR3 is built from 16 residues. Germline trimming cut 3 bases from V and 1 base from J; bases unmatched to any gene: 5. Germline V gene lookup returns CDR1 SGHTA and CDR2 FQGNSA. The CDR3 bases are TGTGCCAGCAGCTTGGGCCGGACAGGGGGCCAAGAGACCCAGTACTTC. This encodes CASSLGRTGGQETQYF.

The DNA of the CDR3 is TGTGCCAGCAGCTTAGGGGGACTAGCGGGGAACAATGAGCAGTTCTTC. Protein sequence: CASSLGGLAGNNEQFF. The J gene is TRBJ2-1, the V gene TRBV11-2; the match to TRBD2 covers 13 bases. Germline V lookup: CDR1 SGHAT, CDR2 FQNNGV. Trimming at V came to 1 base and at J to 5 bases, leaving 2 bases not matched to a gene. The CDR3 contains 16 residues.

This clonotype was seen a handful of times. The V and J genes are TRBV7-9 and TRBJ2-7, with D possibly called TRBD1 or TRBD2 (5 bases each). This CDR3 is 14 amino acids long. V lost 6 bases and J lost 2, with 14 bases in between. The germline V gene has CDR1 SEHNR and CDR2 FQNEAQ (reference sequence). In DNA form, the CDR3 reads TGTGCCAGCAGTCTAGCACAGGAAGCCTACGAGCAGTACTTC. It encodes CASSLAQEAYEQYF. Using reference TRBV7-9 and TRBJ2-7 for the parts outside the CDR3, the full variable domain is DTGVSQNPRHKITKRGQNVTFRCDPISEHNRLYWYRQTLGQGPEFLTYFQNEAQLEKSRLLSDRFSAERPKGSFSTLEIQRTEQGDSAMYLCASSLAQEAYEQYFGPGTRLTVT.

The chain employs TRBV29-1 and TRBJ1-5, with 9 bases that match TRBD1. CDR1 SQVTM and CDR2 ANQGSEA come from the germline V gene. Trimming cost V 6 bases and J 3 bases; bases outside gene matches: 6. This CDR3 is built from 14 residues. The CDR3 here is CSVGGQGPNQPQHF. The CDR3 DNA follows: TGCAGCGTGGGGGGACAGGGCCCCAATCAGCCCCAGCATTTT.

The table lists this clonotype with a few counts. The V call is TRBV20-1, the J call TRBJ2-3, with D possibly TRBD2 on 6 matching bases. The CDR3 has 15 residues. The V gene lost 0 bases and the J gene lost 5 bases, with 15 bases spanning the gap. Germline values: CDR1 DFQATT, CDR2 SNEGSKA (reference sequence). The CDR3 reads CSARDLREILDTQYF. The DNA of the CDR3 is TGCAGTGCTAGAGATCTACGGGAGATTTTAGATACGCAGTATTTT.

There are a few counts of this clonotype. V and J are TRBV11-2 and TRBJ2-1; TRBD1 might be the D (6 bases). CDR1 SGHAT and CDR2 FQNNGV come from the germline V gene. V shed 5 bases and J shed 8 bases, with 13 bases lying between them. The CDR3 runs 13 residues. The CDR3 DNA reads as TGTGCCAGCAGCAACACACAGGGCTATGAGCAGTTCTTC. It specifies CASSNTQGYEQFF.

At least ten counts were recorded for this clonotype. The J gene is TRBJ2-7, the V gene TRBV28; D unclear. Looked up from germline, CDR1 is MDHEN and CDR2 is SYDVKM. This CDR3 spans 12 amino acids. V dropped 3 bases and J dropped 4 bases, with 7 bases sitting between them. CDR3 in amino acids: CASSFRTYEQYF. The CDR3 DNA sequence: TGTGCCAGCAGTTTCAGGACGTACGAGCAGTACTTC. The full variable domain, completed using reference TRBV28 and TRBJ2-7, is DVKVTQSSRYLVKRTGEKVFLECVQDMDHENMFWYRQDPGLGLRLIYFSYDVKMKEKGDIPEGYSVSREKKERFSLILESASTNQTSMYLCASSFRTYEQYFGPGTRLTVT.

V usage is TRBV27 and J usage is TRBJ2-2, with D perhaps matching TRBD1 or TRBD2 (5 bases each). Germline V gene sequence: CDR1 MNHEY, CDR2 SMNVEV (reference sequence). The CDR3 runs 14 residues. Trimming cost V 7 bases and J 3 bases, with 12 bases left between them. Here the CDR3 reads CASTPLGDTGELFF. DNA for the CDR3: TGTGCCAGCACCCCACTAGGGGACACCGGGGAGCTGTTTTTT.

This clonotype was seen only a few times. DNA for the CDR3: TGCGCCAGCAGCTTGACCGGGGATCCCTATGGCTACACCTTC. Translated, it gives CASSLTGDPYGYTF. This chain uses TRBV5-1 with TRBJ1-2; D gene uncertain. The CDR3 extends over 14 amino acids. V was trimmed by 1 base and J by 4 bases, leaving 11 bases between them. Germline CDR1 SGHRS, CDR2 YFSETQ. The full variable domain, rest sourced from reference TRBV5-1 and TRBJ1-2, is KAGVTQTPRYLIKTRGQQVTLSCSPISGHRSVSWYQQTPGQGLQFLFEYFSETQRNKGNFPGRFSGRQFSNSRSEMNVSTLELGDSALYLCASSLTGDPYGYTFGSGTRLTVV.

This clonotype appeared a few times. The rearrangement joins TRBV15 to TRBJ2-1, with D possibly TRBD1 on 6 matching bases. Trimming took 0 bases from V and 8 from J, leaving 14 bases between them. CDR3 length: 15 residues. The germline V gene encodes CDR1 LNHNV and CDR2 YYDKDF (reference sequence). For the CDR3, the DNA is TGTGCCACCAGCAGAGAAGGGGGAAGGGGAGATGAGCAGTTCTTC. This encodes CATSREGGRGDEQFF.

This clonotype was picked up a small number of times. Written as DNA, the CDR3 is TGTGCCAGCAGCTTACGTTCTGTTTCGGGCGGGGGTACCTACAATGAGCAGTTCTTC. It encodes CASSLRSVSGGGTYNEQFF. This chain joins TRBV11-1 and TRBJ2-1, with TRBD2 matching over 7 bases. Germline V CDR1 and CDR2: SGHAT, FQDESV (reference sequence). The CDR3 sequence is 19 residues long. V lost 2 bases, J lost 2 bases, and 15 bases stayed unmatched.

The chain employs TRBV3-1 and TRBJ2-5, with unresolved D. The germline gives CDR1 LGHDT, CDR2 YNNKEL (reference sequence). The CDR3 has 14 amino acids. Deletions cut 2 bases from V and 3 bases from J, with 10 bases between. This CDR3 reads CASSQNVGEETQYF. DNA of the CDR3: TGTGCCAGCAGCCAAAACGTCGGTGAAGAGACCCAGTACTTC.

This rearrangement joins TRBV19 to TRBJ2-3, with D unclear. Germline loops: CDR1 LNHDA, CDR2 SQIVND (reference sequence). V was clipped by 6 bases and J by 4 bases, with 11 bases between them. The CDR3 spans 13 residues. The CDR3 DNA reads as TGTGCCAGTAGCCACCCATCGCCAGATACGCAGTATTTT. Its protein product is CASSHPSPDTQYF.

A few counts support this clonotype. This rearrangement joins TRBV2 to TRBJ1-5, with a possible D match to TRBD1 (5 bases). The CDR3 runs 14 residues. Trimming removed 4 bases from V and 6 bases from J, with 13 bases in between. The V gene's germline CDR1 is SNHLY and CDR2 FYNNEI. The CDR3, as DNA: TGTGCCAGCAGTGGGGCGGGACCCACTCAGCCCCAGCATTTT. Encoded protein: CASSGAGPTQPQHF.

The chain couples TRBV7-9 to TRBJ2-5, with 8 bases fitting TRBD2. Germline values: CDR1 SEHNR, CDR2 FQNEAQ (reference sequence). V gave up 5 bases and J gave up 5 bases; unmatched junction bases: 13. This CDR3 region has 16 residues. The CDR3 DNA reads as TGTGCCAGCAGCGACGTTGGAGGACTAGCAAGGGAGACCCAGTACTTC. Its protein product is CASSDVGGLARETQYF.

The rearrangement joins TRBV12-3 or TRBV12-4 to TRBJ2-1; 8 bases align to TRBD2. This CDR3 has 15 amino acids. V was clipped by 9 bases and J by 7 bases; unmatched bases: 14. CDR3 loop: CASRLGLDERNEQFF. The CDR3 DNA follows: TGTGCCAGTCGCCTGGGACTAGACGAGAGGAATGAGCAGTTCTTC.

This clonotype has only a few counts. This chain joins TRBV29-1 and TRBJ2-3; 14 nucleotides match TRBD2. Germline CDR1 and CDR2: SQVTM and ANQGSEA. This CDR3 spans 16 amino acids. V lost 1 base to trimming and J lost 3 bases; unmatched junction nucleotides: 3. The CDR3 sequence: CSVEGTSGGRTDTQYF. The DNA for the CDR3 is TGCAGCGTTGAAGGGACTAGCGGGGGGAGAACAGATACGCAGTATTTT.

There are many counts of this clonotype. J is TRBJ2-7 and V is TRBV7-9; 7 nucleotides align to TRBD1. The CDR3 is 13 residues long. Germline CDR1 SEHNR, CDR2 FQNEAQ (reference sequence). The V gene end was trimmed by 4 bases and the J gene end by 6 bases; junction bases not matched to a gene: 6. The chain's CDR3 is CASSSGGRREQYF. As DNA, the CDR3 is TGTGCCAGCAGCTCAGGGGGTCGTCGCGAGCAGTACTTC.

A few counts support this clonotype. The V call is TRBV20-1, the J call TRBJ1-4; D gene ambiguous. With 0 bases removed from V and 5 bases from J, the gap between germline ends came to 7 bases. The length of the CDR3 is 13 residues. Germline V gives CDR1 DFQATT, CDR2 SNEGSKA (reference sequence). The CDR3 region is CSARETANEKLFF. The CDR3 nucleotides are TGCAGTGCTAGAGAAACGGCGAATGAAAAACTGTTTTTT.

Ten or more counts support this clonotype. CDR3 nucleotide sequence: TGCGCCAGCAGCTTGCAAGGGGGCAATCAGCCCCAGCATTTT. This sequence encodes CASSLQGGNQPQHF. The V gene is TRBV5-1, the J gene TRBJ1-5, with D tentatively TRBD1 (5 bases). V dropped 1 base and J dropped 2 bases, with 7 bases sitting between them. The CDR3 is 14 residues long. Germline V CDR1 and CDR2: SGHRS, YFSETQ.